The sample holds a few counts of the clone carrying this T cell receptor beta chain. Its matching antigen is unknown. Treatment defined: approximately 11-day PBMC culture with coronavirus spike peptide pools or control peptides (ViraFEST assay). The Oncomine TCR Beta short-read assay was applied to DNA of cultured CD4+ T cells. Each CDR3 protein is one row after TCRdb ran MiXCR on the PCR reads. The table includes 3,500 to 4,000 distinct CDR3 sequences, approximately 16% detected once. Germline CDR1 is DFQATT and CDR2 is SNEGSKA (reference sequence). V was shortened by 2 bases and J by 8 bases, with 10 bases between the two germline ends. The length of the CDR3 is 13 residues. The data derive from a study of vaccination and CD4 T cells after COVID-19.

Sequences were obtained from CD4+ T cells from blood, cultured in vitro. J is TRBJ1-6 and V is TRBV20-1; D is unclear. This receptor was obtained from a human donor who had recovered from COVID-19. The CDR3 DNA is TGCAGTGCTAGAACAATTGGGGATTCACCCCTCCACTTT. Translated: CSARTIGDSPLHF.